This is a list of T cell receptor beta chains from one sample in a study of shared clonotypes between healthy human individuals. TCRdb keeps only in-frame clones here, not all; method: immunoSEQ multiplex PCR. This sample has around 1 million clones, with 60% to 85% found just once. Sequences were obtained from memory CD4+ T cells sorted from blood. The receptors derive from a man aged 18 to 30 in good health. Both conserved end residues are part of each CDR3. Fields, in order: clone size, J gene, D gene, V gene, CDR3 DNA, CDR3 protein. D genes are given only for firm matches. Where a row states a size, it is once, few, many or the class of an expanded clone; other rows omit it.

clone_size: once; j_call: TRBJ1-5; d_call: -; v_call: TRBV25-1; cdr3_nt: TGTGCCAGCAGCGGGGGGATAGACAGCACCAATCAGCCCCAGCATTTT; cdr3_aa: CASSGGIDSTNQPQHF
clone_size: -; j_call: TRBJ1-1; d_call: TRBD1; v_call: TRBV6-5; cdr3_nt: TGTGCCAGCAGTTCGACAGGGACCGGTGAAGCTTTCTTT; cdr3_aa: CASSSTGTGEAFF
clone_size: -; j_call: TRBJ2-7; d_call: TRBD1; v_call: TRBV5-1; cdr3_nt: TGCGCCAGCAGGCAGGGGGCGGAAGAGCAGTACTTC; cdr3_aa: CASRQGAEEQYF
clone_size: -; j_call: TRBJ2-3; d_call: -; v_call: TRBV28; cdr3_nt: TGTGCCAGCAGGCGTAGCACAGATACGCAGTATTTT; cdr3_aa: CASRRSTDTQYF
clone_size: -; j_call: TRBJ1-2; d_call: -; v_call: TRBV5-1; cdr3_nt: TGCGCCAGCAGCTTGGTGGCAGGGTCGGACTATGGCTACACCTTC; cdr3_aa: CASSLVAGSDYGYTF
clone_size: -; j_call: TRBJ2-5; d_call: -; v_call: TRBV5-4; cdr3_nt: TGTGCCAGCAGCTCCTCTCGAGGGATGGAGACCCAGTACTTC; cdr3_aa: CASSSSRGMETQYF
clone_size: -; j_call: TRBJ1-2; d_call: -; v_call: TRBV9; cdr3_nt: TGTGCCAGCAGCGTAGGAGGTATTAGGGGGAGAGCTAACTATGGCTACACCTTC; cdr3_aa: CASSVGGIRGRANYGYTF
clone_size: -; j_call: TRBJ1-1; d_call: TRBD1; v_call: TRBV12-5; cdr3_nt: TGTGCTAGTGGTTTGGGGACAGGCGAAGCTTTCTTT; cdr3_aa: CASGLGTGEAFF
clone_size: -; j_call: TRBJ2-1; d_call: TRBD1; v_call: TRBV19; cdr3_nt: TGTGCCAGTAGACGGGACAGGGCGTACAATGAGCAGTTCTTC; cdr3_aa: CASRRDRAYNEQFF
clone_size: -; j_call: TRBJ2-5; d_call: TRBD1; v_call: TRBV5-1; cdr3_nt: TGCGCCAGCAGCTTCGACAGGGTAGAGACCCAGTACTTC; cdr3_aa: CASSFDRVETQYF
clone_size: -; j_call: TRBJ2-3; d_call: TRBD1; v_call: TRBV7-9; cdr3_nt: TGTGCCAGCAGCAGACAGGGGCCGCGCACAGATACGCAGTATTTT; cdr3_aa: CASSRQGPRTDTQYF
clone_size: -; j_call: TRBJ1-6; d_call: TRBD1; v_call: TRBV5-1; cdr3_nt: TGCGCCAGCAGAGTGGACAGGGCCTATAATTCACCCCTCCACTTT; cdr3_aa: CASRVDRAYNSPLHF
clone_size: -; j_call: TRBJ1-5; d_call: TRBD1; v_call: TRBV7-9; cdr3_nt: TGTGCCAGCAGCTTAGGCGGACAGGGCGTCAATCAGCCCCAGCATTTT; cdr3_aa: CASSLGGQGVNQPQHF
clone_size: -; j_call: TRBJ2-1; d_call: -; v_call: TRBV6-5; cdr3_nt: TGTGCCAGCAGTTACTCACGGGGAAGTTATGAGCAGTTCTTC; cdr3_aa: CASSYSRGSYEQFF
clone_size: -; j_call: TRBJ2-2; d_call: -; v_call: TRBV7-3; cdr3_nt: TGTGCCAGCAGCTTAATGTCGAAGAACACCGGGGAGCTGTTTTTT; cdr3_aa: CASSLMSKNTGELFF
clone_size: -; j_call: TRBJ2-4; d_call: TRBD1; v_call: TRBV15; cdr3_nt: TGTGCCACCAGCAGAGAAGGGGCAGGGGGCGGCATTCAGTACTTC; cdr3_aa: CATSREGAGGGIQYF
clone_size: -; j_call: TRBJ2-7; d_call: TRBD2; v_call: TRBV18; cdr3_nt: TGTGCCAGCTCACCCGGGGGGGGAGTTGTAGAGCAGTACTTC; cdr3_aa: CASSPGGGVVEQYF
clone_size: -; j_call: TRBJ1-5; d_call: -; v_call: TRBV10-3; cdr3_nt: TGTGCCATCAGCCCGGGACACGCAAATCAGCCCCAGCATTTT; cdr3_aa: CAISPGHANQPQHF
clone_size: -; j_call: TRBJ2-2; d_call: -; v_call: TRBV19; cdr3_nt: TGTGCCAGTAGTGAACAGGGAGGGGTCGGGGAGCTGTTTTTT; cdr3_aa: CASSEQGGVGELFF
clone_size: -; j_call: TRBJ1-2; d_call: -; v_call: TRBV19; cdr3_nt: TGTGCCGCCGTCGACTCTAACTATGGCTACACCTTC; cdr3_aa: CAAVDSNYGYTF